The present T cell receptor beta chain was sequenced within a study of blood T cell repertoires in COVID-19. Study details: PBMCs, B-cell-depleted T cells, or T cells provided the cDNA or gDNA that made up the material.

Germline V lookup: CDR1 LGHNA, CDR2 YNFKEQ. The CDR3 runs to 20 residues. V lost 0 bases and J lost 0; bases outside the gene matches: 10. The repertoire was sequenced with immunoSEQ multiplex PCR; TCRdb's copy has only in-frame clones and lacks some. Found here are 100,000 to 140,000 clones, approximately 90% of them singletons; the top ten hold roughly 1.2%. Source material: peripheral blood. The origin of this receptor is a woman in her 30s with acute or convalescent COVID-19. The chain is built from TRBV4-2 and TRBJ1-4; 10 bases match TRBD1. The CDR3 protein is CASSQDWTGGRIATNEKLFF. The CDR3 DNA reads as TGTGCCAGCAGCCAAGACTGGACAGGGGGAAGGATTGCAACTAATGAAAAACTGTTTTTT.